One sample yielded the 27 T cell receptor beta chains listed below, sequenced in a study of OX40 agonist ivuxolimab in advanced cancers. Sequencing used immunoSEQ multiplex PCR; TCRdb keeps in-frame clones, though not all of them. The data show 55,000 to 65,000 clones, approximately 86% seen once. The material was CD4+ or CD8+ T cells sorted from blood, obtained in a trial of the OX40 agonist ivuxolimab. The receptors derive from an adult with an advanced solid tumor such as melanoma, head and neck, liver or kidney cancer.

This clone is a singleton in its sample. The V call is TRBV9, the J call TRBJ2-2, with a weak D call TRBD2 (6 bases). Germline V CDR1 and CDR2: SGDLS, YYNGEE. The CDR3 has 16 residues. V was clipped by 0 bases and J by 6 bases, with 15 bases between them. The DNA for the CDR3 is TGTGCCAGCAGCGTAGCTGGCGGGATTGGGGCCGGGGAGCTGTTTTTT. Its protein product is CASSVAGGIGAGELFF.

The chain couples TRBV14 to TRBJ2-7, with TRBD2 identical over 15 bases. Germline V gene sequence: CDR1 SGHDN, CDR2 FVKESK. The CDR3 totals 20 residues. Trimming at V came to 4 bases and at J to 1 base, leaving 14 bases not matched to a gene. The CDR3 spells CASSPLRGLAGGPRSYEQYF. In DNA, the CDR3 is TGTGCCAGCAGCCCGCTTCGGGGACTAGCGGGAGGCCCCAGATCCTACGAGCAGTACTTC.

The J gene is TRBJ2-5, the V gene TRBV11-2; 9 bases are shared with TRBD2. The J call could be wrong; TRBJ2-7 is a better fit for the DNA end. The CDR3 sequence is 16 residues long. Germline loops: CDR1 SGHAT, CDR2 FQNNGV. CDR3 nucleotide sequence: TGTGCCAGCAGCCCGACCCGCCTAGCGGGATTAAACGAGCAGTACTTC. Its protein product is CASSPTRLAGLNEQYF.

This clone has a handful of counts. The chain recombines TRBV4-3 with TRBJ2-1, with 7 bases aligning to TRBD2. The germline gives CDR1 LGHNA, CDR2 YSLEER. J lost 6 bases, V lost 3 bases, and 8 bases had no gene match. This CDR3 region has 15 residues. The CDR3: CASSQGWDYFNEQFF. DNA of the CDR3: TGCGCCAGCAGCCAGGGGTGGGACTACTTCAATGAGCAGTTCTTC.

DNA for the CDR3: TGTGCCAGCAGTTCCTACCGGGACAGCTTCACCAATGAGCAGTTCTTC. Amino acids: CASSSYRDSFTNEQFF. This rearrangement joins TRBV28 to TRBJ2-1, with 7 nucleotides matching TRBD1. Germline V lookup: CDR1 MDHEN, CDR2 SYDVKM. V was clipped by 4 bases and J by 6 bases; unmatched bases: 12. This CDR3 has 16 residues.

The chain links TRBV27 to TRBJ2-7, with a weak D call TRBD1 (7 bases). V shed 3 bases and J shed 8 bases, with 14 bases lying between them. Germline V gene sequence: CDR1 MNHEY, CDR2 SMNVEV (reference sequence). CDR3 length: 13 amino acids. The DNA of the CDR3 is TGTGCCAGCAGTTTGGACAGGAGGGGGAAGCAGTACTTC. Encoded protein: CASSLDRRGKQYF.

The CDR3 bases are TGTGCCAGCAGCATAAGCGCGTCGCGGAATGAGCAGTTCTTC. It is translated as CASSISASRNEQFF. V and J are TRBV7-2 and TRBJ2-1; no clear D. This CDR3 contains 14 residues. CDR1 and CDR2 from the germline V gene are SGHTA and FQGNSA. Trimming left V 5 bases short and J 7 bases short, with 15 bases between.

This chain connects TRBV27 to TRBJ1-6; TRBD1 aligns across 8 bases. The CDR3 is made up of 15 amino acids. J gave up 4 bases and V 5 bases, and 4 bases lay outside the gene matches. Germline V gives CDR1 MNHEY, CDR2 SMNVEV (reference sequence). In DNA form, the CDR3 reads TGTGCCAGCAGTGACAGGGGTCCTTATAATTCACCCCTCCACTTT. This encodes CASSDRGPYNSPLHF.

This chain connects TRBV4-3 to TRBJ2-3; 7 bases are shared with TRBD2. Germline CDR1 is LGHNA and CDR2 is YSLEER. The CDR3 loop spans 16 amino acids. J gave up 0 bases and V 1 base, and 4 bases lay outside the gene matches. CDR3 in amino acids: CASSQVRGGSTDTQYF. The CDR3 nucleotides are TGCGCCAGCAGCCAAGTTCGCGGGGGTAGCACAGATACGCAGTATTTT.

The rearrangement uses TRBV7-9 and TRBJ2-5, with TRBD2 identical over 7 bases. The germline V gene has CDR1 SEHNR and CDR2 FQNEAQ (reference sequence). CDR3 size: 15 residues. V was pared by 8 bases and J by 5 bases, with 14 bases of the junction left unmatched. CDR3 in DNA: TGTGCCAGCTCTCGTCTTGGGGAGGGCGGTGAGACCCAGTACTTC. Translating gives CASSRLGEGGETQYF.

The rearrangement uses TRBV7-3 and TRBJ1-6; TRBD1 is a possible D gene (5 bases). The CDR3 consists of 14 residues. V lost 5 bases and J 8 bases, leaving 13 bases between the germline ends. Germline V gene data show CDR1 as SGHTA and CDR2 as FQGTGA. DNA for the CDR3: TGTGCCAGCAGCCGAGCCGGGGGGGATTCACCCCTCCACTTT. Its protein product is CASSRAGGDSPLHF.

V usage is TRBV2 and J usage is TRBJ2-3; 14 nucleotides line up with TRBD2. Germline assignment: CDR1 SNHLY and CDR2 FYNNEI. The CDR3 length is 17 residues. V was clipped by 9 bases and J by 4 bases; unmatched bases: 12. Written as DNA, the CDR3 is TGTGCCAGGAATCCGGGACTAGCGGGAGATTTGTCAGATACGCAGTATTTT. Translated: CARNPGLAGDLSDTQYF.

A few counts support this clone. The CDR3 protein is CASSTFTGNEQYF. CDR3 sequence (DNA): TGTGCCAGCAGCACCTTTACGGGGAACGAGCAGTACTTC. V usage is TRBV7-9 and J usage is TRBJ2-7; a possible D gene is TRBD2 (5 bases). Germline lookup yields CDR1 SEHNR and CDR2 FQNEAQ (reference sequence). V was clipped by 5 bases and J by 5 bases, with 13 bases between them. CDR3 length: 13 residues.

This clone has only one observation. This rearrangement joins TRBV10-3 to TRBJ2-7; D unclear. V gave up 4 bases and J gave up 6 bases, with 7 bases separating them. The CDR3 is 11 amino acids. CDR1 and CDR2 (germline): ENHRY, SYGVKD. CDR3 nucleotide sequence: TGTGCCATCAGTGGTCAGGTCGAGCAGTACTTC. Its protein product is CAISGQVEQYF.

The V call is TRBV5-1, the J call TRBJ1-1; 9 bases map to TRBD1. Germline loops: CDR1 SGHRS, CDR2 YFSETQ. The V gene end was trimmed by 5 bases and the J gene end by 0 bases; junction bases not matched to a gene: 8. The CDR3 runs 16 residues. CDR3 protein: CASRRGQGNMNTEAFF. CDR3 bases: TGCGCCAGCAGGCGGGGACAGGGTAACATGAACACTGAAGCTTTCTTT.

J is TRBJ2-7 and V is TRBV7-9, with D perhaps assigned TRBD1 or TRBD2 (5 bases each). The CDR3 extends over 15 amino acids. Germline values: CDR1 SEHNR, CDR2 FQNEAQ (reference sequence). Trimming stripped 2 bases from V and 7 bases from J, with 18 bases between. The CDR3 is CASSLSLVGTGEQYF. The CDR3 DNA sequence: TGTGCCAGCAGCTTATCGCTGGTTGGGACGGGAGAGCAGTACTTC.

The V and J genes are TRBV28 and TRBJ2-5; D is possibly TRBD1 (5 bases). CDR3 length: 15 residues. Germline V gene data show CDR1 as MDHEN and CDR2 as SYDVKM. The V and J ends lost 6 bases and 2 bases respectively, with 16 bases between them. This chain's CDR3 is CASSNTGVPQETQYF. The CDR3 region has the DNA TGTGCCAGCAGCAATACAGGAGTCCCACAAGAGACCCAGTACTTC.

The chain carries TRBV7-3 and TRBJ2-3, with unresolved D. The CDR3 length is 13 residues. V was trimmed by 2 bases and J by 0 bases, leaving 3 bases between them. Germline V gene lookup returns CDR1 SGHTA and CDR2 FQGTGA. DNA of the CDR3: TGTGCCAGCAGCTTACCGAGCACAGATACGCAGTATTTT. This codes for CASSLPSTDTQYF.

The chain employs TRBV28 and TRBJ1-6; 7 bases map to TRBD1. Trimming took 7 bases from V and 5 from J; bases not matched to a gene: 5. This CDR3 is built from 14 residues. Per the germline V gene, CDR1 is MDHEN and CDR2 is SYDVKM. The CDR3 is CASKTGLHNSPLHF. CDR3 DNA: TGTGCCAGCAAGACAGGGTTACATAATTCACCCCTCCACTTT.

The chain is built from TRBV7-2 and TRBJ2-5; 9 bases align to TRBD2. V was clipped by 2 bases and J by 1 base; unmatched bases: 5. This CDR3 has 16 residues. CDR1 and CDR2 from the germline V gene are SGHTA and FQGNSA. The CDR3 spells CASSLSAGGFQETQYF. The CDR3 DNA sequence: TGTGCCAGCAGCTTATCGGCGGGGGGGTTCCAAGAGACCCAGTACTTC.

The V call is TRBV6-5, the J call TRBJ1-1; D is possibly TRBD1 (5 bases). The V end lost 7 bases, the J end lost 6 bases, and 18 bases lay between the germline ends. The CDR3 extends over 14 amino acids. Germline CDR1 and CDR2: MNHEY and SVGAGI. The CDR3 sequence: CASNRRQGRSEAFF. The CDR3 nucleotides read TGTGCCAGCAATCGCCGGCAGGGTCGGTCTGAAGCTTTCTTT.

The chain uses TRBV7-3 and TRBJ2-1; 7 nucleotides align to TRBD2. There are 15 residues in the CDR3. Germline values: CDR1 SGHTA, CDR2 FQGTGA. Unmatched junction bases numbered 4, after V lost 4 bases and J lost 1 base. Here the CDR3 DNA reads TGTGCCAGCAGCTCGGGCGGGAGTTCCTACAATGAGCAGTTCTTC. This gives the protein CASSSGGSSYNEQFF.

The chain employs TRBV27 and TRBJ1-1; no clear D. This CDR3 has 15 residues. Trimming pared 7 bases from V and 5 bases from J, leaving 20 bases between. Per germline, CDR1 MNHEY and CDR2 SMNVEV (reference sequence). CDR3 nucleotides: TGTGCCAGCATCCCGTCGTTTGCAGGTGGGACTGAAGCTTTCTTT. Amino acid sequence: CASIPSFAGGTEAFF.

This rearrangement joins TRBV19 to TRBJ2-3, with 8 nucleotides matching TRBD2. The germline V gene has CDR1 LNHDA and CDR2 SQIVND (reference sequence). The CDR3 length is 14 residues. The V segment lost 6 bases and the J segment 9 bases; nucleotides outside the gene matches: 11. The CDR3 DNA sequence: TGTGCCAGTAGAGAGCGGGAGACCGTCGGCACGCAGTATTTT. Translation: CASRERETVGTQYF.

The chain has TRBV4-2 and TRBJ1-5; tentative D call: TRBD1 (6 bases). Per the germline V gene, CDR1 is LGHNA and CDR2 is YNFKEQ. This CDR3 spans 15 amino acids. The V end was cut by 1 base, the J end by 6 bases, with 13 bases between. The CDR3 bases are TGTGCCAGCAGCCAAGGATTGGGGGCCAGTCAGCCCCAGCATTTT. Its translation: CASSQGLGASQPQHF.

DNA of the CDR3: TGTGCCAGCAGCCAAGATGCAGGGCGGGAGACCCAGTACTTC. Amino acids: CASSQDAGRETQYF. The rearrangement uses TRBV4-2 and TRBJ2-5; TRBD1 might be the D (5 bases). Germline V lookup: CDR1 LGHNA, CDR2 YNFKEQ. This CDR3 has 14 amino acids. V dropped 0 bases and J dropped 5 bases, with 10 bases sitting between them.

The J gene is TRBJ2-5, the V gene TRBV5-4; 13 bases match TRBD2. CDR3 length: 16 residues. Germline V gene lookup returns CDR1 SGHNT and CDR2 YYREEE (reference sequence). The ends lost 4 bases at V and 4 bases at J; junction bases unmatched: 7. The CDR3 spells CASSQGLAGTRETQYF. The CDR3 DNA sequence: TGTGCCAGCAGCCAGGGACTAGCGGGAACCCGAGAGACCCAGTACTTC.